This TCR beta chain derives from a study of control samples from healthy donors and cancer patients. Per germline, CDR1 KGHSH and CDR2 LQKENI. CDR3 size: 16 residues. Trimming stripped 0 bases from V and 2 bases from J, with 8 bases between. Method: immunoSEQ multiplex PCR; TCRdb's copy keeps in-frame clones and lacks some. Of fewer than 120,000 clones in the sample, 70% to 90% are singletons; the top ten hold roughly 4%. The TCR comes from an older woman with lung cancer. This chain connects TRBV18 to TRBJ2-6; D gene ambiguous. Sequenced: PBMCs. The CDR3 sequence: CASSPPALPGANVLTF. The CDR3 DNA is TGTGCCAGCTCACCACCTGCTCTTCCTGGGGCCAACGTCCTGACTTTC. Full variable domain (missing parts from reference TRBV18 and TRBJ2-6): NAGVMQNPRHLVRRRGQEARLRCSPMKGHSHVYWYRQLPEEGLKFMVYLQKENIIDESGMPKERFSAEFPKEGPSILRIQQVVRGDSAAYFCASSPPALPGANVLTFGAGSRLTVL.